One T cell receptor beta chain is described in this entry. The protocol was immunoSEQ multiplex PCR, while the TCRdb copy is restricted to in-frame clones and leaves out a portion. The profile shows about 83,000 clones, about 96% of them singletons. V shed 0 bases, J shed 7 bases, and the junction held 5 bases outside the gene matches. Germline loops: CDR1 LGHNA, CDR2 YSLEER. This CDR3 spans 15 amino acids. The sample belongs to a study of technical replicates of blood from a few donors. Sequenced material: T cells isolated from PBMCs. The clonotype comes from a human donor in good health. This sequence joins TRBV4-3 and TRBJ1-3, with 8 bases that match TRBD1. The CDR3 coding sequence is TGCGCCAGCAGCCAAGACCCAGGGGGCGGGAACACCATATATTTT. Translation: CASSQDPGGGNTIYF.